A single T cell receptor (beta chain) is shown here with its context. The method was immunoSEQ multiplex PCR; TCRdb's version includes in-frame clones alone and lacks a portion of them. The sample contains under 250,000 clones, about 88% of which appear only once. The data were obtained in a study of blood T cell repertoires in COVID-19. The sequenced material came from peripheral blood. This TCR came from a man in his forties or fifties with COVID-19, enrolled during active disease.

The CDR3: CASSIQTGTATYEQYF. The DNA of the CDR3 is TGTGCCAGTAGTATTCAAACCGGGACAGCTACCTACGAGCAGTACTTC. V usage is TRBV19 and J usage is TRBJ2-7; 7 bases align to TRBD1. The CDR3 runs 16 residues. Germline V CDR1 and CDR2: LNHDA, SQIVND (reference sequence). V gave up 3 bases and J gave up 2 bases; unmatched junction bases: 10.